One and the same sample provided the 31 T cell receptor beta chains below, sequenced in a study of T cells in Graves' hyperthyroidism and ophthalmopathy. RNA transcripts were the template for amplifying TCR beta CDR3 regions. A first-round RT-PCR of the TCR CDR3 used the HTBI primer set. TCRdb independently ran MiXCR on the multiplex PCR reads; one entry per CDR3 protein. The data show 550,000 to 650,000 distinct CDR3 sequences, less than 15% seen once. The sequencing sample was made of blood. These receptors were taken from a middle-aged woman with Graves' hyperthyroidism.

This clonotype was observed at least ten times. The chain combines TRBV5-5 with TRBJ2-2; weak D call: TRBD2 (6 bases). The V and J ends lost 5 bases and 0 bases respectively, with 11 bases between them. CDR1 is SGHKS and CDR2 is YYEKEE in the germline V gene (reference sequence). CDR3 length equals 15 residues. The CDR3 nucleotides are TGTGCCAGCAGGCGGGACCCGTCGAACACCGGGGAGCTGTTTTTT. Translated: CASRRDPSNTGELFF.

This clonotype was counted a single time. This may be a read error, as it is one base from a much larger clone. The gene calls are TRBV7-9 and TRBJ2-5; D assignment may be TRBD1 or TRBD2 (5 bases each). Germline CDR1 is SEHNR and CDR2 is FQNEAQ (reference sequence). This CDR3 contains 14 residues. The CDR3 DNA sequence: TGTGCCGGCAGCTTAGCCGATTGGGGGGAGACCCAGTACTTC. It yields the protein CAGSLADWGETQYF.

The chain joins TRBV29-1 to TRBJ2-1, with TRBD2 matching 8 bases. Germline lookup yields CDR1 SQVTM and CDR2 ANQGSEA. The CDR3 spans 18 residues. With V trimmed by 6 bases and J by 0 bases, 16 bases remained unmatched. The CDR3: CSVAGLALLPSSYNEQFF. Here the CDR3 DNA reads TGCAGCGTAGCCGGACTAGCACTTTTACCATCCTCCTACAATGAGCAGTTCTTC.

The chain combines TRBV30 with TRBJ1-2; 8 bases are shared with TRBD1. Germline V CDR1 and CDR2: GTSNPN, SVGIG (reference sequence). Trimming took 2 bases from V and 4 from J; bases not matched to a gene: 6. This CDR3 is 14 amino acids long. In DNA form, the CDR3 reads TGTGCCTGGAGTATACTGACAGGGGCCTATGGCTACACCTTC. Protein sequence: CAWSILTGAYGYTF.

This clonotype has ten or more counts. The rearrangement joins TRBV30 to TRBJ2-2, with 9 bases that match TRBD1. Germline lookup yields CDR1 GTSNPN and CDR2 SVGIG (reference sequence). J gave up 5 bases and V 3 bases, and 4 bases lay outside the gene matches. This CDR3 region has 14 residues. CDR3 amino acids: CAWRRQGGTGELFF. CDR3 in DNA: TGTGCCTGGAGGAGACAGGGGGGGACCGGGGAGCTGTTTTTT.

The DNA for the CDR3 is TGTGCCAGCACTAGCGGGTCTGCCGGGGAGCTGTTTTTT. Amino acids: CASTSGSAGELFF. The V and J genes are TRBV6-1 and TRBJ2-2; 8 bases align to TRBD2. From germline, CDR1 is MNHNS and CDR2 SASEGT. This CDR3 spans 13 amino acids. Unmatched junction bases numbered 4, after V lost 7 bases and J lost 6 bases.

This clonotype has just a few counts. The chain is built from TRBV30 and TRBJ1-1; D remains ambiguous. This CDR3 comprises 14 residues. V lost 4 bases and J 1 base, leaving 13 bases between the germline ends. From germline, CDR1 is GTSNPN and CDR2 SVGIG (reference sequence). The CDR3 region is CAWNRLPGNTEAFF. The CDR3 DNA reads as TGTGCCTGGAACCGACTCCCAGGGAACACTGAAGCTTTCTTT.

The chain employs TRBV15 and TRBJ2-7; D is unresolved. The V end lost 1 base, the J end lost 3 bases, and 10 bases lay between the germline ends. Germline V gene lookup returns CDR1 LNHNV and CDR2 YYDKDF (reference sequence). This CDR3 has 14 amino acids. This CDR3 is CATSRGAVVYEQYF. CDR3 in DNA: TGTGCCACCAGCAGAGGGGCAGTTGTCTACGAGCAGTACTTC.

This clonotype showed up many times. This chain joins TRBV12-3 or TRBV12-4 and TRBJ2-2; 13 nucleotides match TRBD2. The J segment lost 4 bases and the V segment lost 3 bases, leaving 5 bases of the junction unmatched. This CDR3 has 17 residues. The CDR3 DNA reads TGTGCCAGCAGTTTCGAACTAGCGGGGGGGGCCACCGGGGAGCTGTTTTTT. It is translated as CASSFELAGGATGELFF.

This clonotype was detected a few times. V gene TRBV7-9 combines with J gene TRBJ2-1; TRBD1 matches 8 bases. The length of the CDR3 is 13 residues. CDR1 and CDR2 from the germline V gene are SEHNR and FQNEAQ (reference sequence). Losses at the gene ends were 5 bases for V and 9 bases for J; bases not matched to a gene: 6. Here the CDR3 reads CASSPPRGPEQFF. The CDR3 DNA reads as TGTGCCAGCAGCCCACCCAGGGGGCCTGAGCAGTTCTTC.

This clonotype was seen many times. The rearrangement uses TRBV6-6 and TRBJ1-2, with D tentatively TRBD1 (5 bases). The CDR3 is made up of 14 amino acids. Germline V gives CDR1 MNHNY, CDR2 SVGAGI (reference sequence). V lost 0 bases, J lost 4 bases, and 9 bases lay in between. The CDR3 reads CASSYSGRVYGYTF. CDR3 nucleotide sequence: TGTGCCAGCAGTTACTCCGGCAGGGTCTATGGCTACACCTTC.

This clonotype was observed at least ten times. This chain links TRBV20-1 with TRBJ2-1; TRBD2 might be the D (6 bases). Germline-derived CDR1 and CDR2 are DFQATT and SNEGSKA (reference sequence). The CDR3 runs 16 residues. V was cut by 5 bases and J by 0 bases, with 17 bases left in between. CDR3 residues: CSAPSAGTSSYNEQFF. For the CDR3, the DNA is TGCAGTGCTCCTAGCGCCGGGACCAGCTCCTACAATGAGCAGTTCTTC.

The table lists this clonotype with a few counts. The chain combines TRBV6-2 or TRBV6-3 with TRBJ2-5; 8 bases fit TRBD2. V shed 0 bases and J 2 bases; nucleotides not matched to a gene: 5. Germline V gives CDR1 MNHEY, CDR2 SVGEGT. The CDR3 extends over 16 amino acids. The CDR3 nucleotides read TGTGCCAGCAGTTACTCTGTAGCGGGAAAGCAAGAGACCCAGTACTTC. It yields the protein CASSYSVAGKQETQYF.

This clonotype showed up many times. The V and J genes are TRBV6-1 and TRBJ2-5; D may be TRBD2 (5 bases). CDR1 is MNHNS and CDR2 is SASEGT in the germline V gene. This CDR3 spans 13 amino acids. V was clipped by 10 bases and J by 4 bases, with 16 bases between them. The CDR3 nucleotides read TGTGCCACCCGACCCGGAGGTGGAGAGACCCAGTACTTC. This translates into CATRPGGGETQYF.

The chain combines TRBV28 with TRBJ1-5; 8 bases match TRBD1. Germline values: CDR1 MDHEN, CDR2 SYDVKM. The CDR3 loop spans 14 amino acids. V shed 6 bases and J 5 bases; nucleotides not matched to a gene: 6. The CDR3 coding sequence is TGTGCCAGCAGGACCCGACAGGGGCATCAGCCCCAGCATTTT. Amino acids: CASRTRQGHQPQHF.

This clonotype was counted only a few times. The chain carries TRBV7-9 and TRBJ2-1, with 7 bases that match TRBD2. The germline gives CDR1 SEHNR, CDR2 FQNEAQ (reference sequence). Germline trimming cut 5 bases from V and 6 bases from J; bases unmatched to any gene: 7. The CDR3 contains 14 residues. CDR3 in amino acids: CASSRGGTSNEQFF. The CDR3 DNA is TGTGCCAGCAGCCGGGGAGGGACCTCCAATGAGCAGTTCTTC.

The chain joins TRBV9 to TRBJ1-2; TRBD1 matches 12 bases. Germline-derived CDR1 and CDR2 are SGDLS and YYNGEE. J gave up 6 bases and V 3 bases, and 6 bases lay outside the gene matches. The CDR3 extends over 15 amino acids. CDR3 in DNA: TGTGCCAGCAGCGCTTCCGGGACAGGGGGCGATGGCTACACCTTC. This gives the protein CASSASGTGGDGYTF. The full variable domain, with the rest looked up from reference TRBV9 and TRBJ1-2, is DSGVTQTPKHLITATGQRVTLRCSPRSGDLSVYWYQQSLDQGLQFLIQYYNGEERAKGNILERFSAQQFPDLHSELNLSSLELGDSALYFCASSASGTGGDGYTFGSGTRLTVV.

This clonotype was recorded many times. V and J are TRBV20-1 and TRBJ2-3; 7 bases line up with TRBD2. The CDR3 is made up of 16 amino acids. Looked up from germline, CDR1 is DFQATT and CDR2 is SNEGSKA (reference sequence). Trimming took 6 bases from V and 2 from J; bases not matched to a gene: 14. The CDR3 DNA follows: TGCAGTGCCCCGTCCCGGGTTAGCGGGTTCACAGATACGCAGTATTTT. Translated: CSAPSRVSGFTDTQYF.

There are a few counts of this clonotype. V gene TRBV6-1 combines with J gene TRBJ2-6, with 7 bases matching TRBD1. V was clipped by 5 bases and J by 0 bases; unmatched bases: 10. CDR3 size: 18 residues. Germline CDR1 and CDR2: MNHNS and SASEGT. The CDR3 spells CASSYRTGLSSGANVLTF. The DNA of the CDR3 is TGTGCCAGCAGTTATCGGACAGGCCTCAGCTCTGGGGCCAACGTCCTGACTTTC.

This sequence joins TRBV9 and TRBJ2-2; a possible D gene is TRBD1 (6 bases). In germline, CDR1 is SGDLS, CDR2 YYNGEE. The CDR3 runs to 15 residues. V dropped 4 bases and J dropped 1 base, with 11 bases sitting between them. The CDR3 region has the DNA TGTGCCAGCAGCACGACAGGCCTGAACACCGGGGAGCTGTTTTTT. Protein sequence: CASSTTGLNTGELFF.

This clonotype was picked up many times. This rearrangement joins TRBV30 to TRBJ1-6, with TRBD1 matching over 8 bases. Trimming cost V 3 bases and J 4 bases; bases outside gene matches: 5. This CDR3 spans 15 amino acids. Looked up from germline, CDR1 is GTSNPN and CDR2 is SVGIG (reference sequence). The CDR3 region has the DNA TGTGCCTGGAGACCTCAGGGGGCTTATAATTCACCCCTCCACTTT. Amino acids: CAWRPQGAYNSPLHF.

The rearrangement uses TRBV19 and TRBJ1-1; D is unclear. Germline CDR1 reads LNHDA; CDR2 reads SQIVND (reference sequence). The CDR3 extends over 17 amino acids. Trimming removed 5 bases at V and 0 bases at J, with 19 bases between. CDR3 residues: CASSPTGIFAMNTEAFF. The CDR3 DNA follows: TGTGCCAGTAGTCCCACCGGTATTTTCGCCATGAACACTGAAGCTTTCTTT.

This clonotype has a count of ten or more. V is TRBV28 and J is TRBJ2-7; 10 bases are shared with TRBD1. CDR1 and CDR2 from the germline V gene are MDHEN and SYDVKM. The ends lost 6 bases at V and 3 bases at J; junction bases unmatched: 2. The CDR3 extends over 13 amino acids. Here the CDR3 reads CASRGTGVYEQYF. The CDR3 DNA reads TGTGCCAGCAGGGGGACAGGGGTCTACGAGCAGTACTTC.

This clonotype was counted between two and nine times. The rearrangement uses TRBV19 and TRBJ2-1; D may match TRBD1 or TRBD2 (6 bases each). Deletions cut 5 bases from V and 3 bases from J, with 17 bases between. This CDR3 has 16 residues. In germline, CDR1 is LNHDA, CDR2 SQIVND (reference sequence). Here the CDR3 DNA reads TGTGCCAGTAGTCTTCAGGGGCTAGCGCTCTACAATGAGCAGTTCTTC. Translated: CASSLQGLALYNEQFF.

This clonotype was found a few times. This chain links TRBV5-1 with TRBJ1-2, with D maybe TRBD1 (6 bases). Trimming cost V 7 bases and J 3 bases, with 13 bases left between them. The CDR3 has 13 amino acids. In germline, CDR1 is SGHRS, CDR2 YFSETQ. DNA for the CDR3: TGCGCCAGCCGAGAGGGGGAAGACTATGGCTACACCTTC. Its protein is CASREGEDYGYTF.

This clonotype came up a few times. The CDR3 reads CASSLDRAGGTDTQYF. CDR3 nucleotides: TGTGCCAGCAGCTTAGATCGAGCGGGGGGCACAGATACGCAGTATTTT. This rearrangement joins TRBV7-2 to TRBJ2-3, with 8 positions matching TRBD2. This CDR3 has 16 amino acids. Trimming removed 1 base from V and 1 base from J; junction bases left unmatched: 4. The germline V gene encodes CDR1 SGHTA and CDR2 FQGNSA. The variable domain in full, completed from reference TRBV7-2 and TRBJ2-3, reads GAGVSQSPSNKVTEKGKDVELRCDPISGHTALYWYRQSLGQGLEFLIYFQGNSAPDKSGLPSDRFSAERTGGSVSTLTIQRTQQEDSAVYLCASSLDRAGGTDTQYFGPGTRLTVL.

This clonotype was seen ten or more times. CDR3 in DNA: TGTGCCAGCAGCCCCTGGACAGGGGATCGAAGGGGGAGCTCCTACGAGCAGTACTTC. Its translation is CASSPWTGDRRGSSYEQYF. The V call is TRBV11-2, the J call TRBJ2-7; TRBD1 agrees at 9 bases. The J segment lost 0 bases and the V segment lost 5 bases, leaving 17 bases of the junction unmatched. The CDR3 has 19 residues. Germline V CDR1 and CDR2: SGHAT, FQNNGV.

This clonotype was observed a few times. The chain couples TRBV13 to TRBJ2-7; TRBD2 is a possible D gene (6 bases). Trimming cost V 1 base and J 2 bases, with 21 bases left between them. The CDR3 consists of 18 residues. Per germline, CDR1 PRHDT and CDR2 FYEKMQ (reference sequence). The CDR3 loop is CASSLVNLIAEPTYEQYF. The CDR3 bases are TGTGCCAGCAGCTTAGTAAATCTCATAGCGGAACCTACCTACGAGCAGTACTTC. Full variable domain (outside the CDR3, taken from reference TRBV13 and TRBJ2-7): AAGVIQSPRHLIKEKRETATLKCYPIPRHDTVYWYQQGPGQDPQFLISFYEKMQSDKGSIPDRFSAQQFSDYHSELNMSSLELGDSALYFCASSLVNLIAEPTYEQYFGPGTRLTVT.

This clonotype has only one observation. This sequence joins TRBV6-1 and TRBJ1-5; 9 bases are shared with TRBD1. V lost 7 bases and J lost 5; bases outside the gene matches: 3. Germline V gene lookup returns CDR1 MNHNS and CDR2 SASEGT. The CDR3 has 13 amino acids. CDR3 bases: TGTGCCAGCAACAGGGGGCCGGATCAGCCCCAGCATTTT. This sequence encodes CASNRGPDQPQHF.

This clonotype was detected many times. This sequence joins TRBV5-1 and TRBJ2-3, with TRBD2 identical over 10 bases. The germline V gene has CDR1 SGHRS and CDR2 YFSETQ. CDR3 size: 17 residues. J was trimmed by 2 bases and V by 4 bases; bases with no gene match: 10. CDR3 residues: CASSPRRTSGYTDTQYF. The DNA for the CDR3 is TGCGCCAGCAGCCCACGGAGGACTAGCGGTTACACAGATACGCAGTATTTT.

This chain joins TRBV30 and TRBJ2-1; 9 positions agree with TRBD2. Germline CDR1 is GTSNPN and CDR2 is SVGIG (reference sequence). The V segment lost 0 bases and the J segment 1 base; nucleotides outside the gene matches: 10. The length of the CDR3 is 18 residues. As DNA, the CDR3 is TGTGCCTGGAGTGTACTTTTTGCGGGAGGGCCGTCCTACAATGAGCAGTTCTTC. This encodes CAWSVLFAGGPSYNEQFF. Complete variable domain (other parts from reference TRBV30 and TRBJ2-1): SQTIHQWPATLVQPVGSPLSLECTVEGTSNPNLYWYRQAAGRGLQLLFYSVGIGQISSEVPQNLSASRPQDRQFILSSKKLLLSDSGFYLCAWSVLFAGGPSYNEQFFGPGTRLTVL.